What follows are 27 T cell receptor beta chains derived from one specimen sequenced in a study of vaccination effects on CD4 cells after COVID-19. TCRdb's copy holds only in-frame clones and misses some; the assay was immunoSEQ multiplex PCR. The repertoire holds roughly 53,000 clones, just under 80% seen once, with approximately 6% in the top ten. For these receptors, no antigen is known. ViraFEST used viral peptide pools to expand antigen-specific CD4+ T cells before sequencing. Once cultured for approximately ten days, the cells underwent separation to obtain CD4+ T cells. According to the study, vaccine recipients showed no prior SARS-CoV-2 infection and negative nucleocapsid antibodies. The sample consisted of CD4+ T cells from PBMCs cultured with HCoV-OC43 spike peptides, taken before COVID-19 vaccination. Subset specified: HCoV-OC43 spike overlapping peptide pool stimulation. The source of these receptors is a human donor who received a COVID-19 vaccine.

A few counts support this clone. V usage is TRBV6-7 and J usage is TRBJ2-6, with D uncertain. TRBV6-7 is an ORF, and what it does is uncertain. The CDR3 consists of 14 residues. V dropped 2 bases and J dropped 3 bases, with 5 bases sitting between them. The CDR3 is CASSYGVGANVLTF. The CDR3 DNA is TGTGCCAGCAGTTACGGGGTTGGGGCCAACGTCCTGACTTTC.

This rearrangement joins TRBV30 to TRBJ2-4; 9 nucleotides agree with TRBD2. Germline V CDR1 and CDR2: GTSNPN, SVGIG (reference sequence). The CDR3 sequence is 16 residues long. Trimming took 0 bases from V and 1 from J; bases not matched to a gene: 4. CDR3 bases: TGTGCCTGGAGTGTCTTTAGCGGGGGTGCCAAAAACATTCAGTACTTC. Translated, it gives CAWSVFSGGAKNIQYF.

This CDR3 reads CASSPGGGENTEAFF. The CDR3 DNA sequence: TGCGCCAGCAGCCCAGGGGGGGGAGAGAACACTGAAGCTTTCTTT. This chain joins TRBV5-1 and TRBJ1-1; 7 bases line up with TRBD1. The CDR3 totals 15 residues. J was trimmed by 1 base and V by 4 bases; bases with no gene match: 7. CDR1 and CDR2 (germline): SGHRS, YFSETQ.

The gene calls are TRBV5-4 and TRBJ2-3, with TRBD2 matching over 11 bases. The CDR3 totals 19 residues. CDR1 is SGHNT, CDR2 YYREEE, per germline (reference sequence). V gave up 0 bases and J gave up 2 bases; unmatched junction bases: 11. CDR3 sequence (DNA): TGTGCCAGCAGCTTGGGGCTCTCACTAGCGGGGGCCATCACAGATACGCAGTATTTT. This codes for CASSLGLSLAGAITDTQYF.

CDR3: CASRTASYNEQFF. Written as DNA, the CDR3 is TGTGCCTCCCGGACCGCCTCCTACAATGAGCAGTTCTTC. The chain joins TRBV30 to TRBJ2-1; no definite D call. Germline lookup yields CDR1 GTSNPN and CDR2 SVGIG (reference sequence). CDR3 size: 13 residues. The V end lost 7 bases, the J end lost 0 bases, and 10 bases lay between the germline ends.

This clone was detected only a few times. The chain has TRBV7-2 and TRBJ2-3; D not certain. Germline CDR1 reads SGHTA; CDR2 reads FQGNSA. Deletions cut 0 bases from V and 4 bases from J, with 8 bases between. This CDR3 has 14 amino acids. The CDR3 sequence is CASSLAGPADTQYF. The CDR3 region has the DNA TGTGCCAGCAGCTTAGCGGGCCCCGCAGATACGCAGTATTTT.

The rearrangement uses TRBV19 and TRBJ1-1; 9 nucleotides line up with TRBD1. Losses at the gene ends were 5 bases for V and 1 base for J; bases not matched to a gene: 8. The CDR3 has 16 residues. The germline V gene encodes CDR1 LNHDA and CDR2 SQIVND (reference sequence). The CDR3 loop is CASSDSGQGSNTEAFF. The CDR3 bases are TGTGCCAGTAGTGATTCGGGACAGGGTTCGAACACTGAAGCTTTCTTT.

This sequence joins TRBV5-6 and TRBJ1-3, with D perhaps TRBD1 (5 bases). Trimming stripped 5 bases from V and 4 bases from J, with 7 bases between. The CDR3 extends over 12 amino acids. Germline CDR1 reads SGHDT; CDR2 reads YYEEEE. The CDR3 nucleotides are TGTGCCAGCAGGAACAGGGGAAACACCATATATTTT. This sequence encodes CASRNRGNTIYF. Based on the CDR3 plus reference TRBV5-6 and TRBJ1-3, the full variable domain is DAGVTQSPTHLIKTRGQQVTLRCSPKSGHDTVSWYQQALGQGPQFIFQYYEEEERQRGNFPDRFSGHQFPNYSSELNVNALLLGDSALYLCASRNRGNTIYFGEGSWLTVV.

The rearrangement uses TRBV6-6 and TRBJ1-1; D gene ambiguous. V lost 4 bases to trimming and J lost 2 bases, with 11 bases between them. Germline V gene sequence: CDR1 MNHNY, CDR2 SVGAGI (reference sequence). The CDR3 sequence is 14 residues long. This CDR3 reads CASSSLDPNTEAFF. The CDR3 nucleotides are TGTGCCAGCAGTTCCTTGGACCCAAACACTGAAGCTTTCTTT.

The V call is TRBV7-2, the J call TRBJ1-6; D is ambiguous. The CDR3 spans 13 residues. Per germline, CDR1 SGHTA and CDR2 FQGNSA. Trimming removed 1 base from V and 12 bases from J, with 10 bases in between. The CDR3 loop reads CASSLVGAEPLHF. DNA of the CDR3: TGTGCCAGCAGCTTAGTTGGTGCAGAACCCCTCCACTTT.

The chain combines TRBV6-5 with TRBJ1-2; TRBD1 aligns across 7 bases. The germline V gene has CDR1 MNHEY and CDR2 SVGAGI. After removal of 4 bases from V and 4 bases from J, the junction contained 9 bases not matched to a gene. This CDR3 is built from 15 residues. Here the CDR3 DNA reads TGTGCCAGCAGTTCCTCCGGGACAGTTCTCTATGGCTACACCTTC. Protein product: CASSSSGTVLYGYTF.

CDR3 amino acids: CASSLRTGGRNSNQPQHF. Here the CDR3 DNA reads TGTGCCAGCAGCTTGAGGACAGGGGGACGAAATAGCAATCAGCCCCAGCATTTT. The J gene is TRBJ1-5, the V gene TRBV5-6; 10 nucleotides agree with TRBD1. The germline V gene has CDR1 SGHDT and CDR2 YYEEEE. V shed 1 base and J 0 bases; nucleotides not matched to a gene: 7. The length of the CDR3 is 18 residues.

This clone was picked up a small number of times. This chain uses TRBV7-9 with TRBJ1-1; maybe TRBD1 (6 bases). Germline V gene sequence: CDR1 SEHNR, CDR2 FQNEAQ (reference sequence). Trimming pared 2 bases from V and 6 bases from J, leaving 10 bases between. The CDR3 spans 13 residues. This CDR3 reads CASSLSGGAEAFF. CDR3 bases: TGTGCCAGCAGCTTAAGTGGGGGCGCTGAAGCTTTCTTT.

The V gene is TRBV5-1, the J gene TRBJ1-1; weak D call: TRBD1 (5 bases). Deletions cut 2 bases from V and 1 base from J, with 15 bases between. This CDR3 has 16 residues. CDR1 and CDR2 from the germline V gene are SGHRS and YFSETQ. CDR3 sequence: CASSLGHPNQNTEAFF. CDR3 DNA: TGCGCCAGCAGCTTAGGACACCCAAATCAGAACACTGAAGCTTTCTTT. The variable domain in full, with the rest retrieved from reference TRBV5-1 and TRBJ1-1, is KAGVTQTPRYLIKTRGQQVTLSCSPISGHRSVSWYQQTPGQGLQFLFEYFSETQRNKGNFPGRFSGRQFSNSRSEMNVSTLELGDSALYLCASSLGHPNQNTEAFFGQGTRLTVV.

This clone was picked up a small number of times. This chain connects TRBV27 to TRBJ1-2; D might be TRBD1 (6 bases). This CDR3 is 14 amino acids long. Trimming removed 5 bases at V and 8 bases at J, with 18 bases between. The germline CDR1 and CDR2 sequences are MNHEY and SMNVEV (reference sequence). The CDR3 DNA follows: TGTGCCAGCAGTAGTCACGGACAGACGGAAGGCTACACCTTC. Its translation is CASSSHGQTEGYTF.

V gene TRBV5-1 combines with J gene TRBJ2-3; TRBD2 matches 7 bases. Germline lookup yields CDR1 SGHRS and CDR2 YFSETQ. This CDR3 is 15 amino acids long. V shed 0 bases, J shed 0 bases, and the junction held 1 base outside the gene matches. The CDR3: CASSLAGGSTDTQYF. The CDR3 coding sequence is TGCGCCAGCAGCTTGGCGGGGGGAAGCACAGATACGCAGTATTTT.

Written as DNA, the CDR3 is TGTGCCAGCTCACCACCATCAGGGGCCACTGAAGCTTTCTTT. This encodes CASSPPSGATEAFF. The V and J genes are TRBV18 and TRBJ1-1; tentative D call: TRBD1 (6 bases). V lost 0 bases, J lost 4 bases, and 9 bases lay in between. CDR1 KGHSH and CDR2 LQKENI come from the germline V gene. There are 14 residues in the CDR3.

This clone appeared a single time. The V and J genes are TRBV24-1 and TRBJ2-3, with D possibly being TRBD1 (7 bases). V shed 0 bases and J shed 5 bases, with 11 bases lying between them. CDR3 length equals 15 residues. Germline CDR1 KGHDR, CDR2 SFDVKD. The CDR3 protein is CATSDLTQGGDTQYF. In nucleotides, the CDR3 is TGTGCCACCAGTGATTTGACCCAGGGGGGAGATACGCAGTATTTT.

The V and J genes are TRBV6-6 and TRBJ1-3; D is uncertain. Trimming left V 4 bases short and J 0 bases short, with 10 bases between. The germline V gene has CDR1 MNHNY and CDR2 SVGAGI (reference sequence). This CDR3 has 15 amino acids. The CDR3 loop reads CASSLTSPSGNTIYF. Written as DNA, the CDR3 is TGTGCCAGCAGTTTGACATCTCCCTCTGGAAACACCATATATTTT.

The chain links TRBV7-9 to TRBJ1-1, with TRBD1 identical over 8 bases. Germline loops: CDR1 SEHNR, CDR2 FQNEAQ (reference sequence). The ends lost 2 bases at V and 5 bases at J; junction bases unmatched: 4. The CDR3 has 14 amino acids. The CDR3 here is CASSLRQGKTEAFF. As DNA, the CDR3 is TGTGCCAGCAGCTTAAGACAGGGGAAAACTGAAGCTTTCTTT.

CDR3 DNA: TGTGCCAGCAGCTTATTTGTAGCGGACAGTGCTTATGGCTACACCTTC. Its translation is CASSLFVADSAYGYTF. The V call is TRBV7-2, the J call TRBJ1-2; perhaps TRBD1 as D (6 bases). Trimming left V 2 bases short and J 5 bases short, with 18 bases between. Germline V gene data show CDR1 as SGHTA and CDR2 as FQGNSA. The CDR3 totals 16 residues.

The chain joins TRBV5-6 to TRBJ1-3; the D is unclear. Germline CDR1 and CDR2: SGHDT and YYEEEE. The V gene lost 4 bases and the J gene lost 0 bases, with 11 bases spanning the gap. CDR3 length: 15 residues. CDR3 sequence: CASSAGPNSGNTIYF. In DNA form, the CDR3 reads TGTGCCAGCAGCGCCGGGCCTAACTCTGGAAACACCATATATTTT. Using reference TRBV5-6 and TRBJ1-3 for the parts outside the CDR3, the full variable domain is DAGVTQSPTHLIKTRGQQVTLRCSPKSGHDTVSWYQQALGQGPQFIFQYYEEEERQRGNFPDRFSGHQFPNYSSELNVNALLLGDSALYLCASSAGPNSGNTIYFGEGSWLTVV.

This chain connects TRBV11-3 to TRBJ2-1, with D possibly matching TRBD1 (5 bases). The CDR3 totals 13 residues. V lost 5 bases, J lost 10 bases, and 15 bases lay in between. Germline V gene sequence: CDR1 SGHNT, CDR2 YENEEA. The CDR3 sequence: CASSPRGLGEQFF. In DNA form, the CDR3 reads TGTGCCAGCAGCCCTAGGGGATTGGGCGAGCAGTTCTTC.

As DNA, the CDR3 is TGTGCCACCTCTACAGGGGGCGGCTATGGCTACACCTTC. Translating it yields CATSTGGGYGYTF. V usage is TRBV24-1 and J usage is TRBJ1-2, with 9 bases lining up with TRBD1. Germline CDR1 is KGHDR and CDR2 is SFDVKD. This CDR3 is 13 amino acids long. Trimming removed 9 bases from V and 4 bases from J; junction bases left unmatched: 5.

J is TRBJ2-7 and V is TRBV5-4; D tentatively fits TRBD1 or TRBD2 (5 bases each). This CDR3 spans 15 amino acids. V dropped 3 bases and J dropped 0 bases, with 13 bases sitting between them. In germline, CDR1 is SGHNT, CDR2 YYREEE (reference sequence). CDR3 DNA: TGTGCCAGCAGCTATGGGGCAGGGAGCTCCTACGAGCAGTACGTC. Residues: CASSYGAGSSYEQYV.

The rearrangement joins TRBV5-1 to TRBJ2-2; 10 bases fit TRBD1. The germline CDR1 and CDR2 sequences are SGHRS and YFSETQ. V dropped 4 bases and J dropped 5; count of bases not matched to a gene: 8. This CDR3 comprises 16 residues. CDR3 region: CASSARQGAGTGELFF. CDR3 DNA sequence: TGCGCCAGCAGCGCCCGACAGGGGGCGGGGACCGGGGAGCTGTTTTTT.

The chain carries TRBV7-2 and TRBJ1-1; D is unresolved. The germline V gene has CDR1 SGHTA and CDR2 FQGNSA. V was clipped by 3 bases and J by 1 base, with 12 bases between them. The CDR3 covers 15 residues. CDR3 DNA sequence: TGTGCCAGCAGCTTTAGTGGAGTACAGAACACTGAAGCTTTCTTT. Protein product: CASSFSGVQNTEAFF. Variable domain in full (rest from reference TRBV7-2 and TRBJ1-1): GAGVSQSPSNKVTEKGKDVELRCDPISGHTALYWYRQSLGQGLEFLIYFQGNSAPDKSGLPSDRFSAERTGGSVSTLTIQRTQQEDSAVYLCASSFSGVQNTEAFFGQGTRLTVV.